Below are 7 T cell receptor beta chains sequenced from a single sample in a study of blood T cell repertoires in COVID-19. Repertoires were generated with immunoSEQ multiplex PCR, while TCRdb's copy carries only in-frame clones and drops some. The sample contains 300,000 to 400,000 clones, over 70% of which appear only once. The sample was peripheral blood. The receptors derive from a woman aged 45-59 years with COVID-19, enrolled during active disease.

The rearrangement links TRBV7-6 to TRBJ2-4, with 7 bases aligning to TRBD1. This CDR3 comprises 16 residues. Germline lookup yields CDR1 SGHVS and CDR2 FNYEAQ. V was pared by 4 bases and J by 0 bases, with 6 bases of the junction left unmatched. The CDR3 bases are TGTGCCAGCAGCTCTGACAGGGATATAGCCAAAAACATTCAGTACTTC. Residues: CASSSDRDIAKNIQYF.

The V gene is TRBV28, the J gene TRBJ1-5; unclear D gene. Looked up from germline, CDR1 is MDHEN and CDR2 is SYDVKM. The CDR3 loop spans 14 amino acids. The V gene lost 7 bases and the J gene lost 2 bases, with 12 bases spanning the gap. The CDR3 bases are TGTGCCAGCACGGGGTTCTCTGGCAATCAGCCCCAGCATTTT. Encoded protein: CASTGFSGNQPQHF.

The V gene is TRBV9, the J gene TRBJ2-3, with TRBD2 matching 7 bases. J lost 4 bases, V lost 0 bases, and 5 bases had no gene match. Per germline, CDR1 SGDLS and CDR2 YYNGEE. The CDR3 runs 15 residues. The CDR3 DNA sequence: TGTGCCAGCAGCGTAGGGGGGAGGGTTGCAGATACGCAGTATTTT. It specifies CASSVGGRVADTQYF.

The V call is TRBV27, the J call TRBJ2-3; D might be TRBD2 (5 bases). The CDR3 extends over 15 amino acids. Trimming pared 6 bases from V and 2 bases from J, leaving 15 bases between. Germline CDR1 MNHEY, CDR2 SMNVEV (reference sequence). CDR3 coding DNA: TGTGCCAGCAGAGCGGACTGGGTTTTCACAGATACGCAGTATTTT. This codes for CASRADWVFTDTQYF.

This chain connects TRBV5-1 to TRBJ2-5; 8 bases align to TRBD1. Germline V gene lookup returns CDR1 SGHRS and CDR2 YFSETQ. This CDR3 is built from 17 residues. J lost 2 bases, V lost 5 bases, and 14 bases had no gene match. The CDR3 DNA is TGCGCCAGCAGACGAGGACAGGGAAGGGAAGGGCAAGAGACCCAGTACTTC. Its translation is CASRRGQGREGQETQYF. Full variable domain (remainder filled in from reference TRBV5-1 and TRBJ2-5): KAGVTQTPRYLIKTRGQQVTLSCSPISGHRSVSWYQQTPGQGLQFLFEYFSETQRNKGNFPGRFSGRQFSNSRSEMNVSTLELGDSALYLCASRRGQGREGQETQYFGPGTRLLVL.

DNA for the CDR3: TGTGCCTGGAGTCCGGGACAGGGGATTTTGGTCACTGAAGCTTTCTTT. This translates into CAWSPGQGILVTEAFF. V is TRBV30 and J is TRBJ1-1; 10 nucleotides align to TRBD1. The CDR3 totals 16 residues. After removal of 2 bases from V and 4 bases from J, the junction contained 10 bases not matched to a gene. Germline V gene lookup returns CDR1 GTSNPN and CDR2 SVGIG (reference sequence).

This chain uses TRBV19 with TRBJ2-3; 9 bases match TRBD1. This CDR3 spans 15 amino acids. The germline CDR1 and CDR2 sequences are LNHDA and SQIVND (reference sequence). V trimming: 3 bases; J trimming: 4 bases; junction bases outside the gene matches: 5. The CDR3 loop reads CASSIRRQGADTQYF. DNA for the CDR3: TGTGCCAGTAGTATTAGACGACAGGGGGCAGATACGCAGTATTTT.